The clone carrying this TCR beta chain has more than one count but fewer than ten. The target antigen is unknown. This sample stems from a study of molecular identifiers for immune sequencing clone quantification. Study-level findings and limits: Over 99% of effector molecules, but under 1% in naive cells, were held by clones with more than 20 RNA copies.

A single record per CDR3 protein comes from TCRdb applying MiXCR to the PCR reads. There are under 600,000 distinct CDR3 sequences in the sample; roughly 23% occur only once, and about 0.8% lies in the top ten. CDR1 is GTSNPN, CDR2 SVGIG, per germline (reference sequence). The CDR3 is 11 amino acids. V lost 0 bases and J 8 bases, leaving 5 bases between the germline ends. Researchers sorted naive CD8 T cells as cells that were CD8+CD4-CCR7+CD45RA+. The sequenced sample consisted of naive CD8+ T cells from blood, with Jurkat cell RNA spiked in. Subset specified: FACS-sorted CD8+CD4-CCR7+CD45RA+ naive T cells. This chain uses TRBV30 with TRBJ2-1; D is undetermined. This receptor was taken from a human donor in good health. Some libraries in this study had Jurkat cell RNA spiked in. This CDR3 reads CAWSVGDEQFF. CDR3 sequence (DNA): TGTGCCTGGAGTGTTGGGGATGAGCAGTTCTTC.